Each of the 31 T cell receptor beta chains below was sequenced from the same sample in a study of blood T cell repertoires in COVID-19. TCRdb's copy holds only in-frame clones and misses some; the assay was immunoSEQ multiplex PCR. The sample yields 200,000 to 250,000 clones, 82% seen once. Sequenced material: PBMCs or T cells enriched from blood (not recorded which). These receptors all come from a woman aged 55-69 years who had recovered from COVID-19.

The chain combines TRBV18 with TRBJ2-5; the match to TRBD1 covers 7 bases. Germline V gene lookup returns CDR1 KGHSH and CDR2 LQKENI. The CDR3 runs 15 residues. The V segment lost 5 bases and the J segment 7 bases; nucleotides outside the gene matches: 13. The CDR3 region has the DNA TGTGCCAGCTCATCGGACAGGACCGCCTCAGGGACCCAGTACTTC. Residues: CASSSDRTASGTQYF. Variable domain in full (rest from reference TRBV18 and TRBJ2-5): NAGVMQNPRHLVRRRGQEARLRCSPMKGHSHVYWYRQLPEEGLKFMVYLQKENIIDESGMPKERFSAEFPKEGPSILRIQQVVRGDSAAYFCASSSDRTASGTQYFGPGTRLLVL.

The chain joins TRBV7-2 to TRBJ2-3; 13 nucleotides line up with TRBD2. This CDR3 has 15 residues. CDR1 and CDR2 from the germline V gene are SGHTA and FQGNSA. The junction had 1 base not matched to a gene; V was cut back by 4 bases and J by 3 bases. CDR3 bases: TGTGCCAGCAGCTCGACTAGCGGGGGGACAGATACGCAGTATTTT. Its translation: CASSSTSGGTDTQYF.

This rearrangement joins TRBV25-1 to TRBJ1-6; a possible D gene is TRBD1 (6 bases). V shed 6 bases and J shed 4 bases, with 19 bases lying between them. The CDR3 contains 17 residues. Germline lookup yields CDR1 MGHDK and CDR2 SYGVNS. This chain's CDR3 is CASSPPAKGVYNSPLHF. The CDR3 coding sequence is TGTGCCAGCAGCCCTCCGGCCAAGGGGGTTTATAATTCACCCCTCCACTTT.

The chain employs TRBV9 and TRBJ2-1; D not resolved. The CDR3 spans 16 residues. Trimming removed 4 bases from V and 4 bases from J, with 18 bases in between. CDR1 SGDLS and CDR2 YYNGEE come from the germline V gene. The CDR3 region is CASSQVLTLKYNEQFF. CDR3 coding DNA: TGTGCCAGCAGCCAGGTTCTCACCCTGAAATACAATGAGCAGTTCTTC.

The rearrangement uses TRBV19 and TRBJ1-4; D is perhaps TRBD1 (5 bases). The CDR3 has 14 amino acids. CDR1 is LNHDA and CDR2 is SQIVND in the germline V gene (reference sequence). The V and J ends lost 6 bases and 4 bases respectively, with 12 bases between them. The CDR3 DNA reads TGTGCCAGTAGGGGGGGTCAGGATAATGAAAAACTGTTTTTT. This translates into CASRGGQDNEKLFF.

This chain links TRBV7-3 with TRBJ2-6; TRBD1 matches 7 bases. Germline V gives CDR1 SGHTA, CDR2 FQGTGA. The CDR3 has 17 residues. The ends lost 1 base at V and 0 bases at J; junction bases unmatched: 3. The CDR3 region has the DNA TGTGCCAGCAGCTTAAATCCAGGGGGCTCTGGGGCCAACGTCCTGACTTTC. It specifies CASSLNPGGSGANVLTF.

This chain joins TRBV6-5 and TRBJ2-7, with D tentatively TRBD2 (7 bases). From germline, CDR1 is MNHEY and CDR2 SVGAGI. This CDR3 has 14 amino acids. Trimming left V 11 bases short and J 2 bases short, with 19 bases between. DNA for the CDR3: TGTGCCTCTGAGAGGGGGGGGGCCACCTACGAGCAGTACTTC. Amino acid sequence: CASERGGATYEQYF.

The chain carries TRBV7-2 and TRBJ2-1, with 11 bases matching TRBD2. V lost 2 bases, J lost 15 bases, and 9 bases stayed unmatched. This CDR3 contains 14 residues. Germline values: CDR1 SGHTA, CDR2 FQGNSA. The CDR3 DNA reads as TGTGCCAGCAGCTTAATCGTTAGCGGGGGGGCGACGTTCTTC. It encodes CASSLIVSGGATFF.

The chain couples TRBV11-3 to TRBJ2-3; tentative D call: TRBD1 (6 bases). The V end lost 1 base, the J end lost 4 bases, and 9 bases lay between the germline ends. Germline V gene lookup returns CDR1 SGHNT and CDR2 YENEEA. The length of the CDR3 is 14 residues. The CDR3 loop reads CASSLGGGADTQYF. In nucleotides, the CDR3 is TGTGCCAGCAGCTTAGGAGGGGGAGCAGATACGCAGTATTTT.

Comment on this clone: Within the sample, other DNA sequences also encode this same CDR3. The rearrangement uses TRBV5-8 and TRBJ2-2, with a possible D match to TRBD2 (5 bases). The CDR3 loop spans 14 amino acids. Germline V gene data show CDR1 as SGHTS and CDR2 as YDEGEE. V lost 4 bases to trimming and J lost 1 base, with 8 bases between them. CDR3 sequence (DNA): TGTGCCAGCAGCCCTGGGAGGAACACCGGGGAGCTGTTTTTT. Amino acid sequence: CASSPGRNTGELFF.

The CDR3 DNA follows: TGTGCCAGCAGCTCCAGGGCCTCTGGAAACACCATATATTTT. Translated: CASSSRASGNTIYF. This sequence joins TRBV11-2 and TRBJ1-3; TRBD1 might be the D (5 bases). The germline CDR1 and CDR2 sequences are SGHAT and FQNNGV. Trimming took off 4 bases at V and 0 bases at J, with 7 bases between the two ends. The CDR3 runs to 14 residues. Drawing the rest from reference TRBV11-2 and TRBJ1-3, the complete variable domain is EAGVAQSPRYKIIEKRQSVAFWCNPISGHATLYWYQQILGQGPKLLIQFQNNGVVDDSQLPKDRFSAERLKGVDSTLKIQPAKLEDSAVYLCASSSRASGNTIYFGEGSWLTVV.

This clone was seen more than once but under ten times. This chain connects TRBV9 to TRBJ2-2; 11 bases are shared with TRBD2. Germline values: CDR1 SGDLS, CDR2 YYNGEE. This CDR3 spans 19 amino acids. The V segment lost 1 base and the J segment 0 bases; nucleotides outside the gene matches: 8. The chain's CDR3 is CASSVLRNSGGANTGELFF. The CDR3 DNA follows: TGTGCCAGCAGCGTACTCCGTAATAGCGGGGGGGCGAACACCGGGGAGCTGTTTTTT.

The V gene is TRBV9, the J gene TRBJ1-6, with no clear D. CDR1 SGDLS and CDR2 YYNGEE come from the germline V gene. This CDR3 is built from 13 residues. The ends were cut back, 0 bases at V and 14 bases at J, with 12 bases in the middle. CDR3 DNA sequence: TGTGCCAGCAGCGTAGGACTCGAATCTACCCTCCACTTT. This translates into CASSVGLESTLHF.

This rearrangement joins TRBV7-9 to TRBJ1-4, with 7 bases fitting TRBD1. With V trimmed by 4 bases and J by 3 bases, 2 bases remained unmatched. From germline, CDR1 is SEHNR and CDR2 FQNEAQ (reference sequence). The CDR3 runs to 14 residues. The CDR3 is CASSYTGANEKLFF. CDR3 sequence (DNA): TGTGCCAGCAGCTATACAGGGGCTAATGAAAAACTGTTTTTT.

The chain has TRBV5-1 and TRBJ1-5; possible D gene TRBD1, 6 bases. Trimming cost V 5 bases and J 5 bases, with 11 bases left between them. CDR1 and CDR2 from the germline V gene are SGHRS and YFSETQ. The CDR3 is 13 amino acids. The CDR3 bases are TGCGCCAGCAGGCGGGGGGCCGATCAGCCCCAGCATTTT. It encodes CASRRGADQPQHF.

V gene TRBV2 combines with J gene TRBJ1-1, with D possibly being TRBD1 (6 bases). The CDR3 runs 14 residues. Trimming left V 5 bases short and J 0 bases short, with 10 bases between. CDR1 and CDR2 (germline): SNHLY, FYNNEI. The CDR3 bases are TGTGCCAGCAGTATCCAGGGGTTGAACACTGAAGCTTTCTTT. Residues: CASSIQGLNTEAFF. Drawing the rest from reference TRBV2 and TRBJ1-1, the complete variable domain is EPEVTQTPSHQVTQMGQEVILRCVPISNHLYFYWYRQILGQKVEFLVSFYNNEISEKSEIFDDQFSVERPDGSNFTLKIRSTKLEDSAMYFCASSIQGLNTEAFFGQGTRLTVV.

This clone was detected a few times. The V call is TRBV29-1, the J call TRBJ1-2; D perhaps matches TRBD1 (6 bases). V gave up 7 bases and J gave up 4 bases, with 16 bases separating them. The CDR3 runs to 13 residues. Germline-derived CDR1 and CDR2 are SQVTM and ANQGSEA. CDR3 amino acids: CSATLQGFYGYTF. The CDR3 DNA reads TGCAGCGCTACTCTACAGGGATTCTATGGCTACACCTTC.

This clone has only a few counts. V usage is TRBV6-5 and J usage is TRBJ1-5, with D possibly TRBD1 on 6 matching bases. Germline V CDR1 and CDR2: MNHEY, SVGAGI. This CDR3 contains 14 residues. The ends were cut back, 6 bases at V and 0 bases at J, with 9 bases in the middle. CDR3: CASSRQVSNQPQHF. CDR3 DNA sequence: TGTGCCAGCAGCAGACAGGTTAGCAATCAGCCCCAGCATTTT.

The gene calls are TRBV7-2 and TRBJ1-3, with 8 positions matching TRBD1. Per the germline V gene, CDR1 is SGHTA and CDR2 is FQGNSA. The CDR3 loop spans 15 amino acids. Trimming cost V 6 bases and J 4 bases; bases outside gene matches: 8. For the CDR3, the DNA is TGTGCCAGCAGGCCTCAGGGGGCGCCCGGAAACACCATATATTTT. This encodes CASRPQGAPGNTIYF.

The chain joins TRBV14 to TRBJ1-6; possible D gene TRBD1, 5 bases. V gave up 0 bases and J gave up 9 bases, with 12 bases separating them. The CDR3 extends over 15 amino acids. Germline V gene lookup returns CDR1 SGHDN and CDR2 FVKESK. The CDR3 DNA reads as TGTGCCAGCAGCCAAGACCCGCGGGGGTCTTCACCCCTCCACTTT. Translating it yields CASSQDPRGSSPLHF.

The CDR3, as DNA: TGTGCCAGCAGTTTTCTCCCGGGACTAGGACAAGAGACCCAGTACTTC. Translated: CASSFLPGLGQETQYF. The genes are TRBV7-9 and TRBJ2-5; 8 nucleotides match TRBD2. Germline loops: CDR1 SEHNR, CDR2 FQNEAQ (reference sequence). V was pared by 6 bases and J by 2 bases, with 11 bases of the junction left unmatched. This CDR3 is 16 amino acids long.

The chain is built from TRBV7-9 and TRBJ1-4, with 7 bases aligning to TRBD1. The CDR3 is made up of 15 amino acids. Trimming took 4 bases from V and 8 from J; bases not matched to a gene: 10. The germline V gene has CDR1 SEHNR and CDR2 FQNEAQ (reference sequence). This chain's CDR3 is CASSSTGVQGEKLFF. The CDR3 nucleotides read TGTGCCAGCAGCTCAACAGGGGTCCAGGGGGAAAAACTGTTTTTT.

The V gene is TRBV5-6, the J gene TRBJ2-7; the match to TRBD1 covers 7 bases. Unmatched junction bases numbered 6, after V lost 0 bases and J lost 3 bases. The CDR3 spans 15 residues. Germline CDR1 SGHDT, CDR2 YYEEEE. The chain's CDR3 is CASSLGGQWDYEQYF. The CDR3, as DNA: TGTGCCAGCAGCTTGGGGGGACAGTGGGACTACGAGCAGTACTTC. Combining the CDR3 with reference TRBV5-6 and TRBJ2-7 gives the whole variable domain DAGVTQSPTHLIKTRGQQVTLRCSPKSGHDTVSWYQQALGQGPQFIFQYYEEEERQRGNFPDRFSGHQFPNYSSELNVNALLLGDSALYLCASSLGGQWDYEQYFGPGTRLTVT.

This chain connects TRBV2 to TRBJ2-5; 9 bases fit TRBD2. This CDR3 has 14 amino acids. Germline lookup yields CDR1 SNHLY and CDR2 FYNNEI. Trimming took 6 bases from V and 4 from J; bases not matched to a gene: 6. In DNA form, the CDR3 reads TGTGCCAGCAGGCCAACTAGCGGGCGAGAGACCCAGTACTTC. Translation gives CASRPTSGRETQYF.

This chain connects TRBV6-1 to TRBJ2-7, with D possibly being TRBD2 (6 bases). Per germline, CDR1 MNHNS and CDR2 SASEGT. V lost 5 bases and J lost 2, with 13 bases in between. There are 14 residues in the CDR3. CDR3 in DNA: TGTGCCAGCAGTTGGATGCGGGGTACCTACGAGCAGTACTTC. Its protein is CASSWMRGTYEQYF.

V and J are TRBV7-9 and TRBJ1-2; no firm D call. V was trimmed by 0 bases and J by 5 bases, leaving 7 bases between them. This CDR3 spans 13 amino acids. Looked up from germline, CDR1 is SEHNR and CDR2 is FQNEAQ (reference sequence). CDR3 in amino acids: CASSLADKYGYTF. The DNA of the CDR3 is TGTGCCAGCAGCTTAGCCGACAAATATGGCTACACCTTC.

This rearrangement joins TRBV7-9 to TRBJ1-2, with D maybe TRBD1 (6 bases). Germline-derived CDR1 and CDR2 are SEHNR and FQNEAQ (reference sequence). V gave up 5 bases and J gave up 6 bases, with 7 bases separating them. The CDR3 is 11 amino acids. CDR3 sequence reads: CASSPGDGYTF. The DNA for the CDR3 is TGTGCCAGCAGCCCAGGGGATGGCTACACCTTC.

This chain uses TRBV7-2 with TRBJ1-6, with a possible D match to TRBD1 (5 bases). Trimming removed 0 bases from V and 7 bases from J, with 7 bases in between. The CDR3 is 14 amino acids. Germline-derived CDR1 and CDR2 are SGHTA and FQGNSA. Written as DNA, the CDR3 is TGTGCCAGCAGCTTAGCACGACAGAATTCACCCCTCCACTTT. Its protein is CASSLARQNSPLHF.

CDR3 sequence reads: CASSYSAGGNTEAFF. CDR3 sequence (DNA): TGTGCCAGCAGCTATTCGGCAGGGGGAAACACTGAAGCTTTCTTT. The chain is built from TRBV7-2 and TRBJ1-1; 7 bases match TRBD1. Losses at the gene ends were 4 bases for V and 2 bases for J; bases not matched to a gene: 7. In germline, CDR1 is SGHTA, CDR2 FQGNSA. The CDR3 loop spans 15 amino acids.

The chain combines TRBV29-1 with TRBJ1-1; 11 bases match TRBD1. The V and J ends lost 6 bases and 3 bases, in that order; junction bases with no gene match: 3. Germline CDR1 SQVTM, CDR2 ANQGSEA. The CDR3 loop spans 13 amino acids. For the CDR3, the DNA is TGCAGCGTGGGGACAGGGGGGTACACTGAAGCTTTCTTT. As protein: CSVGTGGYTEAFF.

The CDR3 DNA reads TGTGCCAGCAGCTTAGGAGGCACCCACGGGGGTTATGGCTACACCTTC. Protein: CASSLGGTHGGYGYTF. The chain uses TRBV7-9 and TRBJ1-2, with D tentatively TRBD1 (5 bases). Deletions cut 1 base from V and 5 bases from J, with 17 bases between. Germline V gene data show CDR1 as SEHNR and CDR2 as FQNEAQ (reference sequence). The CDR3 runs 16 residues.